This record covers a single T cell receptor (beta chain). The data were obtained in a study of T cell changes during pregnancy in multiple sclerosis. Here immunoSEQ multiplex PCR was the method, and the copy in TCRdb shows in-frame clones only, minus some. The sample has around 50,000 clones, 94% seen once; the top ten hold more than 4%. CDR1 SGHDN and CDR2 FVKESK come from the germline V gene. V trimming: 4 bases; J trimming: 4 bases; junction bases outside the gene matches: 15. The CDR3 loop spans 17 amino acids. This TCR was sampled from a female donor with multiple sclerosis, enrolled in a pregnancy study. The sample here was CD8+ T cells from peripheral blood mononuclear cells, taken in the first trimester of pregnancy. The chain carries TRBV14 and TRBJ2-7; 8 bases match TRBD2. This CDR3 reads CASSPFPGTRVLYEQYF. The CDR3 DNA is TGTGCCAGCAGCCCATTTCCCGGGACTAGGGTTTTGTACGAGCAGTACTTC. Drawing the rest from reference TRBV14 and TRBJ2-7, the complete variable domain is EAGVTQFPSHSVIEKGQTVTLRCDPISGHDNLYWYRRVMGKEIKFLLHFVKESKQDESGMPNNRFLAERTGGTYSTLKVQPAELEDSGVYFCASSPFPGTRVLYEQYFGPGTRLTVT.